The clone carrying this TCR beta chain was recorded at least ten times. Its antigen is not identified. The sample belongs to a study of post-analysis software for immune sequencing data. On the study more broadly: Relapsing-remitting, secondary progressive and progressive-relapsing multiple sclerosis were all included among the disease courses.

TCR beta cDNA libraries included unique molecular identifiers. Starting from around 0.96 to 9.9 million T cells, the study yielded roughly 0.5 million cDNA molecules. TCRdb re-analysed the PCR reads in MiXCR, keeping a single row per CDR3 protein. This repertoire shows hundreds of thousands of distinct CDR3 sequences, around 27% found once; its top ten account for more than 0.55%. General study points: Controls significantly exceeded multiple sclerosis patients in normalized Chao1 diversity. By F measure, samples from a shared preparation batch strongly co-clustered.

Sequences were obtained from blood. This receptor was identified in a girl aged 10-17 years with multiple sclerosis.

CDR3 bases: TGTGCCAGCAGACGATACAATGAGCAGTTCTTC. Its translation: CASRRYNEQFF. This rearrangement joins TRBV27 to TRBJ2-1; D unclear. The ends were cut back, 6 bases at V and 4 bases at J, with 4 bases in the middle. This CDR3 comprises 11 residues. Germline V gene data show CDR1 as MNHEY and CDR2 as SMNVEV (reference sequence).